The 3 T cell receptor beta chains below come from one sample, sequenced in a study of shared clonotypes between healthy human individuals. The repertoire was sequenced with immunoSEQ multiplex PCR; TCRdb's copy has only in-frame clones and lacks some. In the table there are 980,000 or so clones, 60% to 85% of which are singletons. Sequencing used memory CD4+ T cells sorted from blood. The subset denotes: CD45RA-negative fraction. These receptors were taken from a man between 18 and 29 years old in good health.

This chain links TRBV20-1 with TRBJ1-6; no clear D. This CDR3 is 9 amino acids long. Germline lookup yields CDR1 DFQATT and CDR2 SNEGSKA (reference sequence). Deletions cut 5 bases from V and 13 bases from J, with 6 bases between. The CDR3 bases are TGCAGTGCTGCCCTTCCCCTCCACTTT. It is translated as CSAALPLHF.

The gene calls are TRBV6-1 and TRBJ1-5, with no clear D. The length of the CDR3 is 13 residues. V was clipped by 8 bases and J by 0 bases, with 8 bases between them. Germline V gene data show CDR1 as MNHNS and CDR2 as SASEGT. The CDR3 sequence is CASEFYSNQPQHF. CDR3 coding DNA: TGTGCCAGCGAGTTCTATAGCAATCAGCCCCAGCATTTT.

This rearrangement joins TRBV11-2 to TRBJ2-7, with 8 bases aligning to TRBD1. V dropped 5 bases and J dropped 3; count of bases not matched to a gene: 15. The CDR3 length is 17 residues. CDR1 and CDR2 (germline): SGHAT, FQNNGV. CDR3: CASSRTGLRGDGYEQYF. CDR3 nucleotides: TGTGCCAGCAGCCGGACAGGGCTCAGGGGAGATGGCTACGAGCAGTACTTC.